This TCR beta chain is drawn from a study of Graves' ophthalmopathy and Graves' hyperthyroidism. This clonotype showed up just a few times. CDR3 size: 14 residues. Germline V gene lookup returns CDR1 MGHRA and CDR2 YSYEKL. The V segment lost 6 bases and the J segment 6 bases; nucleotides outside the gene matches: 8. As the template, RNA transcripts were used to amplify TCR beta CDR3 regions. RT-PCR with HTBI primers came first, then second-round multiplex PCR. TCRdb independently ran MiXCR on the multiplex PCR reads; one entry per CDR3 protein. The sample records a few hundred thousand distinct CDR3 sequences, 20% to 25% being singletons.

This chain connects TRBV4-1 to TRBJ2-5; 9 bases match TRBD1. This clonotype originated in a young woman with stable Graves' hyperthyroidism. Sequencing was carried out using peripheral blood. CDR3 nucleotide sequence: TGCGCCAGCAGTCCCGGACAGGGGTGGAAGACCCAGTACTTC. Protein sequence: CASSPGQGWKTQYF.